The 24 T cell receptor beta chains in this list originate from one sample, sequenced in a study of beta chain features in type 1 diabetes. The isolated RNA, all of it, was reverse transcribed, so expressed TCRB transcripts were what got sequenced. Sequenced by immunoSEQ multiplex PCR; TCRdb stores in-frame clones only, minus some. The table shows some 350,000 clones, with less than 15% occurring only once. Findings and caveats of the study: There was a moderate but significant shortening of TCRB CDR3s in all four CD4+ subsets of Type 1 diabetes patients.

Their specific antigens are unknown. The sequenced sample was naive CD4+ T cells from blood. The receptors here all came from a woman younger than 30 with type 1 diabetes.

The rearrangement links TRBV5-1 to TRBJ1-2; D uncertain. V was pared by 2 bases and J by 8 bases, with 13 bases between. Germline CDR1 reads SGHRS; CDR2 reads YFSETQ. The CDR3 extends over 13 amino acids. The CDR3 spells CASSFLGEWGYTF. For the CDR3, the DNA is TGCGCCAGCAGCTTTTTGGGAGAGTGGGGCTACACCTTC.

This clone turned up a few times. The CDR3 is CASGGKGRNEQFF. CDR3 nucleotide sequence: TGTGCTAGTGGCGGAAAAGGCAGGAATGAGCAGTTCTTC. The V gene is TRBV12-5, the J gene TRBJ2-1, with D uncertain. Trimming pared 6 bases from V and 7 bases from J, leaving 13 bases between. This CDR3 has 13 residues. The germline CDR1 and CDR2 sequences are LGHNT and FRNRAP.

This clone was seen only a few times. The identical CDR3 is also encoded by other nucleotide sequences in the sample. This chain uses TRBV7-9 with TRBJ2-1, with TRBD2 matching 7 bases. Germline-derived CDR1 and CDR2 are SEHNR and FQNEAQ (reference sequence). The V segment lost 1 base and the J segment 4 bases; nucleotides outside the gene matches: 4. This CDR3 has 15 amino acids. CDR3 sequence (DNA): TGTGCCAGCAGCTTAGGACTAGCCAAATACAATGAGCAGTTCTTC. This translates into CASSLGLAKYNEQFF.

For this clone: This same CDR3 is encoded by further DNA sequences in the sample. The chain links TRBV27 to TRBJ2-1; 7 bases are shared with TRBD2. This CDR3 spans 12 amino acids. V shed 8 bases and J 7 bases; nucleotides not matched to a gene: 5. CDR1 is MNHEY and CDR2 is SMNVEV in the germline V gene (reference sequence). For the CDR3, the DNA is TGTGCCAGCTCCGGCGGGGGAAATGAGCAGTTCTTC. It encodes CASSGGGNEQFF.

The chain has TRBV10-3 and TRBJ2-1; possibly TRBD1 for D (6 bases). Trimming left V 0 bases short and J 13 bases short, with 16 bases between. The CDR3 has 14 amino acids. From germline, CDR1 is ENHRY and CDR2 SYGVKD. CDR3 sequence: CAISESVGATTQFF. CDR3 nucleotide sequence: TGTGCCATCAGTGAGTCCGTGGGGGCTACTACCCAGTTCTTC.

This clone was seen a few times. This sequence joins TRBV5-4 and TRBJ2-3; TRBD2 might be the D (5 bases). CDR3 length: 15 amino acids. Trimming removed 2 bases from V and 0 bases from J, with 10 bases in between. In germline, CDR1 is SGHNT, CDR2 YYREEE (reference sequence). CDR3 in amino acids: CASSFSVSSTDTQYF. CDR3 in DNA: TGTGCCAGCAGCTTTAGCGTTTCTAGCACAGATACGCAGTATTTT.

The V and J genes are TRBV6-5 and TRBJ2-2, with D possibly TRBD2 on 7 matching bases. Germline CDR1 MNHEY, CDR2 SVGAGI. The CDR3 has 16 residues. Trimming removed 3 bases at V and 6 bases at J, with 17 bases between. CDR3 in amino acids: CASSYEAGARSGELFF. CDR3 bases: TGTGCCAGCAGTTATGAGGCGGGGGCGAGATCCGGGGAGCTGTTTTTT.

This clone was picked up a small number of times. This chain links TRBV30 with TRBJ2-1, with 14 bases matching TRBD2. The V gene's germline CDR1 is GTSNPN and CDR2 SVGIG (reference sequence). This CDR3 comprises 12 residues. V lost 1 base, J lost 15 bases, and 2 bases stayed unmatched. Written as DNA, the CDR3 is TGTGCCTGGAGTGGGACTAGCGGGAGGCGGTTCTTC. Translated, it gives CAWSGTSGRRFF.

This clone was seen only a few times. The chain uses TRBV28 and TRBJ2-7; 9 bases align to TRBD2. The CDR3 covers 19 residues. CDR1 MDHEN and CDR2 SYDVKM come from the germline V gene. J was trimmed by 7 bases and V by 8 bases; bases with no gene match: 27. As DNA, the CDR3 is TGTGCCAGCTCCGGGGCGTCGGGGTCGCTTAGCGGGAGTCTTGGTGAGCAGTACGTC. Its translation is CASSGASGSLSGSLGEQYV.

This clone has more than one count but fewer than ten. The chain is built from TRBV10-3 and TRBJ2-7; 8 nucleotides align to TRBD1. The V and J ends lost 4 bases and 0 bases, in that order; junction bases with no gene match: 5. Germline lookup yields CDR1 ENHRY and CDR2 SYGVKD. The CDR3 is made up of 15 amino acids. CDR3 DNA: TGTGCCATCAGTGTAGTTCAGGGGGCCTCCTACGAGCAGTACTTC. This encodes CAISVVQGASYEQYF.

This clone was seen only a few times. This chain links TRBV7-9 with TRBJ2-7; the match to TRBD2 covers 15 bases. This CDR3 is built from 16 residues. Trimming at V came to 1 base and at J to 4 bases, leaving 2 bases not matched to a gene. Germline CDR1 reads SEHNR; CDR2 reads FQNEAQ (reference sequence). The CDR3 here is CASSLGGTSGRYEQYV. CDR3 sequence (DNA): TGTGCCAGCAGCTTAGGGGGGACTAGCGGGAGGTACGAGCAGTACGTC.

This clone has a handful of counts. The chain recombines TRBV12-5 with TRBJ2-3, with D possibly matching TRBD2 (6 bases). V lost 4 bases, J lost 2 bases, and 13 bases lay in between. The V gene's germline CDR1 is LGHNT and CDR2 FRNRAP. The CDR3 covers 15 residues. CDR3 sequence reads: CASGYGGTLTDTQYF. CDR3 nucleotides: TGTGCTAGTGGTTATGGGGGGACCCTCACAGATACGCAGTATTTT.

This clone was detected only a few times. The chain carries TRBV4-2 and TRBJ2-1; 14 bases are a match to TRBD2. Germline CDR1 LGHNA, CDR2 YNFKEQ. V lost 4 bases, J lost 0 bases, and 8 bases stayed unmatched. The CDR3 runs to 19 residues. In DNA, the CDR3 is TGTGCCAGCAGCCGCGGGACTAGCGGGAGTCTAGACTCCTACAATGAGCAGTTCTTC. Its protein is CASSRGTSGSLDSYNEQFF.

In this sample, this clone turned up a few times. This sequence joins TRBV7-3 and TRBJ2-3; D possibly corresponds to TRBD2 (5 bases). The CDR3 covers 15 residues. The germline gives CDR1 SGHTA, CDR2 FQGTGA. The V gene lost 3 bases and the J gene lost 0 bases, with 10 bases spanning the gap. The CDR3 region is CASSFGGPSTDTQYF. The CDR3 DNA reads TGTGCCAGCAGCTTTGGCGGGCCGAGCACAGATACGCAGTATTTT.

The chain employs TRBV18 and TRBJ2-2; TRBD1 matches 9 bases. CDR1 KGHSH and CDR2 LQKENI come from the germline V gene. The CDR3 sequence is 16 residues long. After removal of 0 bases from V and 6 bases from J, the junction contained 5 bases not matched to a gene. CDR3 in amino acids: CASSPPGTGTPGELFF. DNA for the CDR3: TGTGCCAGCTCACCACCGGGGACAGGGACCCCCGGGGAGCTGTTTTTT.

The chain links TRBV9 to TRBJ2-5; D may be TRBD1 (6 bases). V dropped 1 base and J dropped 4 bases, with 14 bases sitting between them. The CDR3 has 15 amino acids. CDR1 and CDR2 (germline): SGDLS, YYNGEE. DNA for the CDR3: TGTGCCAGCAGCGTATTGGGGGACACAGGAGAGACCCAGTACTTC. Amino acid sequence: CASSVLGDTGETQYF.

This CDR3 reads CASRGTGSAEAFF. The CDR3 DNA reads TGTGCCAGCAGAGGGACAGGCTCCGCTGAAGCTTTCTTT. This chain uses TRBV2 with TRBJ1-1; 8 positions match TRBD1. V trimming: 6 bases; J trimming: 6 bases; junction bases outside the gene matches: 6. Per the germline V gene, CDR1 is SNHLY and CDR2 is FYNNEI. The CDR3 runs 13 residues.

The CDR3 sequence is CASSLWAGPTDTQYF. DNA for the CDR3: TGTGCCAGCAGCTTATGGGCGGGCCCCACAGATACGCAGTATTTT. The chain uses TRBV7-9 and TRBJ2-3, with a tentative D call TRBD2 (5 bases). The CDR3 has 15 residues. The germline V gene encodes CDR1 SEHNR and CDR2 FQNEAQ (reference sequence). V lost 2 bases to trimming and J lost 2 bases, with 11 bases between them.

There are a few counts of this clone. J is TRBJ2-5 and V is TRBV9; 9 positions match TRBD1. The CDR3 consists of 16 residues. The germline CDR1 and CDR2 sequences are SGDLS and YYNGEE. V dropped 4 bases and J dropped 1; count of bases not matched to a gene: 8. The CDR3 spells CASSKLPTGGQETQYF. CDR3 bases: TGTGCCAGCAGCAAACTTCCGACAGGGGGCCAAGAGACCCAGTACTTC.

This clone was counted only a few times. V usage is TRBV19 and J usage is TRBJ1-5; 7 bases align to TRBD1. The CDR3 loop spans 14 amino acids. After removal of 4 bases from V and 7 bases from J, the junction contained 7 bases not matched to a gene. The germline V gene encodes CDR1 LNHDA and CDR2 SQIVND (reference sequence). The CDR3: CASSRQTGTQPQHF. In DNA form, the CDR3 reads TGTGCCAGTAGTAGACAGACAGGGACGCAGCCCCAGCATTTT.

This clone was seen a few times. The CDR3 sequence: CASSPVEVNTEAFF. In DNA form, the CDR3 reads TGTGCCAGCTCACCGGTCGAGGTGAACACTGAAGCTTTCTTT. The rearrangement uses TRBV18 and TRBJ1-1; no reliable D call. V lost 3 bases, J lost 0 bases, and 8 bases lay in between. This CDR3 spans 14 amino acids. Per germline, CDR1 KGHSH and CDR2 LQKENI. Supplemented by reference TRBV18 and TRBJ1-1, the full variable domain reads NAGVMQNPRHLVRRRGQEARLRCSPMKGHSHVYWYRQLPEEGLKFMVYLQKENIIDESGMPKERFSAEFPKEGPSILRIQQVVRGDSAAYFCASSPVEVNTEAFFGQGTRLTVV.

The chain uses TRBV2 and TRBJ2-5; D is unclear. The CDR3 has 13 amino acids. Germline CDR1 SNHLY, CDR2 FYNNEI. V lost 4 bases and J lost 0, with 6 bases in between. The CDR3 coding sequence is TGTGCCAGCAGTGTTGACTACCAAGAGACCCAGTACTTC. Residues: CASSVDYQETQYF.

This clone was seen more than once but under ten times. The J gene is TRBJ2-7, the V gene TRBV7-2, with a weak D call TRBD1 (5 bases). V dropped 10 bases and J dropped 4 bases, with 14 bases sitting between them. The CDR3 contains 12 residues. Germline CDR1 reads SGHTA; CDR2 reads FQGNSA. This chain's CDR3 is CATVQDGYEQYF. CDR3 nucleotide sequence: TGTGCCACCGTACAGGATGGTTACGAGCAGTACTTC.

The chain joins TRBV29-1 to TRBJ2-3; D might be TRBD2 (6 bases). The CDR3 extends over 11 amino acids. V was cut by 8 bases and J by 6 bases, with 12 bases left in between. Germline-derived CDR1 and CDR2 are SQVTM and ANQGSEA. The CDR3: CSFMDYDTQYF. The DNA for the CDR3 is TGCAGCTTCATGGACTATGATACGCAGTATTTT.